This passage covers 32 T cell receptor beta chains from one sample sequenced in a study of T cells after yellow fever vaccination. TCRdb re-called the 5' RACE reads with MiXCR, one entry per CDR3 protein. The repertoire consists of fewer than 450,000 distinct CDR3 sequences, with approximately 4% occurring once and the leading ten covering about 24%. Sample: PBMCs, taken 5 days after the yellow fever booster vaccination. Receptor source: a man aged 18 to 35 who received the YFV17D yellow fever vaccine.

There are a few counts of this clonotype. The chain couples TRBV5-1 to TRBJ1-3; TRBD1 might be the D (6 bases). This CDR3 has 16 residues. Deletions cut 4 bases from V and 0 bases from J, with 14 bases between. Per germline, CDR1 SGHRS and CDR2 YFSETQ. CDR3 DNA sequence: TGCGCCAGCAGCCAAACGGGGGGCTTCTCTGGAAACACCATATATTTT. This sequence encodes CASSQTGGFSGNTIYF.

This clonotype was seen only a few times. The CDR3 DNA follows: TGTGCCAGCAGTCCCGGGACCCCGACGTGGGGCCAGTACTTC. This translates into CASSPGTPTWGQYF. The rearrangement uses TRBV3-1 and TRBJ2-5; D is perhaps TRBD1 or TRBD2 (5 bases each). Germline CDR1 and CDR2: LGHDT and YNNKEL (reference sequence). This CDR3 contains 14 residues. Trimming stripped 6 bases from V and 10 bases from J, with 21 bases between.

This clonotype was observed a few times. The J gene is TRBJ2-1, the V gene TRBV20-1; 12 bases agree with TRBD2. The CDR3 extends over 15 amino acids. Losses at the gene ends were 5 bases for V and 2 bases for J; bases not matched to a gene: 4. CDR1 DFQATT and CDR2 SNEGSKA come from the germline V gene (reference sequence). The CDR3 here is CSAPRLAGAYNEQFF. For the CDR3, the DNA is TGCAGTGCTCCCCGACTAGCGGGGGCCTACAATGAGCAGTTCTTC.

This clonotype was seen many times. V and J are TRBV10-3 and TRBJ2-3; D is ambiguous. There are 13 residues in the CDR3. Trimming cost V 2 bases and J 2 bases, with 5 bases left between them. CDR1 ENHRY and CDR2 SYGVKD come from the germline V gene. In DNA, the CDR3 is TGTGCCATCAGTGAGGGTCCCACAGATACGCAGTATTTT. Translation gives CAISEGPTDTQYF.

This clonotype has a count of ten or more. The chain has TRBV6-2 or TRBV6-3 and TRBJ1-5; 8 bases line up with TRBD1. Germline V lookup: CDR1 MNHEY, CDR2 SVGEGT. The ends lost 6 bases at V and 3 bases at J; junction bases unmatched: 19. The CDR3 extends over 19 amino acids. CDR3 sequence: CASSNYRAGGEVANQPQHF. The CDR3 DNA sequence: TGTGCCAGCAGCAATTACAGGGCAGGGGGCGAAGTGGCCAATCAGCCCCAGCATTTT.

This chain connects TRBV6-2 or TRBV6-3 to TRBJ2-7; D may match TRBD1 or TRBD2 (6 bases each). V gave up 4 bases and J gave up 2 bases, with 18 bases separating them. Germline V CDR1 and CDR2: MNHEY, SVGEGT. The CDR3 has 16 amino acids. The CDR3 coding sequence is TGTGCCAGCAGTTTAGCGCGTTCGGGGGCCACCTACGAGCAGTACGTC. Protein product: CASSLARSGATYEQYV.

This chain links TRBV9 with TRBJ1-5; D not resolved. The CDR3 runs 15 residues. The V end lost 3 bases, the J end lost 7 bases, and 17 bases lay between the germline ends. The V gene's germline CDR1 is SGDLS and CDR2 YYNGEE. The CDR3 sequence is CASSDKWGGIQPQHF. The CDR3 nucleotides read TGTGCCAGCAGCGACAAGTGGGGAGGGATCCAGCCCCAGCATTTT.

This clonotype occurred a few times. The chain combines TRBV6-4 with TRBJ2-7, with TRBD1 as a possible D gene (5 bases). The CDR3 runs 15 residues. The V end lost 2 bases, the J end lost 5 bases, and 16 bases lay between the germline ends. Germline CDR1 is MRHNA and CDR2 is SNTAGT. CDR3 coding DNA: TGTGCCAGCAGTGACGTCAAATCAGGGATCCACGAGCAGTACGTC. It is translated as CASSDVKSGIHEQYV.

The genes are TRBV7-8 and TRBJ2-5, with D perhaps TRBD1 or TRBD2 (6 bases each). Germline V gene data show CDR1 as SGHVS and CDR2 as FQNEAQ. Trimming shortened V by 5 bases and J by 3 bases, and 16 bases separated the two germline ends. This CDR3 comprises 15 residues. The CDR3 spells CASSPLRGVEETQYF. CDR3 DNA: TGTGCCAGCAGCCCGTTGAGGGGGGTGGAAGAGACCCAGTACTTC.

This clonotype has just a few counts. V and J are TRBV5-6 and TRBJ2-1, with 12 bases aligning to TRBD2. CDR3 length equals 15 residues. With 0 bases clipped from V and 9 bases from J, the junction kept 4 bases outside the gene matches. CDR1 is SGHDT, CDR2 YYEEEE, per germline. The CDR3 DNA sequence: TGTGCCAGCAGCTTGGAGACTAGCGGGGGAGGTGAGCAGTTCTTC. It codes for CASSLETSGGGEQFF.

This clonotype was seen a few times. The chain joins TRBV24-1 to TRBJ2-7; D is possibly TRBD1 (5 bases). This CDR3 comprises 17 residues. The germline CDR1 and CDR2 sequences are KGHDR and SFDVKD. Between the trimmed V and J ends, which lost 0 bases and 2 bases, there was a span of 16 bases. The CDR3 reads CATSDLPGCTGTYEQYV. CDR3 nucleotide sequence: TGTGCCACCAGTGATTTGCCGGGTTGTACAGGAACCTACGAGCAGTACGTC.

This chain uses TRBV12-3 or TRBV12-4 with TRBJ2-1, with 10 bases fitting TRBD2. The CDR3 spans 15 residues. After removal of 4 bases from V and 7 bases from J, the junction contained 7 bases not matched to a gene. The CDR3 region has the DNA TGTGCCAGCAGTTGGACTAGCGGATTGCAGAATGAGCAGTTCTTC. It specifies CASSWTSGLQNEQFF.

This clonotype has a count of ten or more. The chain recombines TRBV5-1 with TRBJ1-5; a weak D match, TRBD1 (5 bases). The V gene's germline CDR1 is SGHRS and CDR2 YFSETQ. The V and J ends lost 2 bases and 10 bases respectively, with 13 bases between them. The CDR3 has 13 residues. The CDR3 coding sequence is TGCGCCAGCAGCTTAGGGCAGGGTGAACCCCAGCATTTT. The encoded protein is CASSLGQGEPQHF.

V is TRBV25-1 and J is TRBJ2-6, with 9 bases identical to TRBD1. The ends lost 6 bases at V and 0 bases at J; junction bases unmatched: 9. Germline CDR1 reads MGHDK; CDR2 reads SYGVNS. This CDR3 has 18 residues. The CDR3 is CASSRGQGILSGANVLTF. The CDR3 region has the DNA TGTGCCAGCAGCAGGGGACAGGGAATTCTCTCTGGGGCCAACGTCCTGACTTTC.

The table lists this clonotype with a few counts. This rearrangement joins TRBV6-1 to TRBJ2-3, with D possibly being TRBD2 (5 bases). Germline V gene lookup returns CDR1 MNHNS and CDR2 SASEGT. V lost 6 bases, J lost 0 bases, and 13 bases lay in between. The CDR3 totals 15 residues. CDR3 sequence (DNA): TGTGCCAGCAGGGAGGTCCGGTCTAGCACAGATACGCAGTATTTT. Its protein is CASREVRSSTDTQYF.

This clonotype was seen a few times. The chain couples TRBV12-5 to TRBJ1-1, with no clear D. The germline V gene has CDR1 LGHNT and CDR2 FRNRAP. Between the trimmed V and J ends, which lost 3 bases and 4 bases, there was a span of 24 bases. This CDR3 comprises 18 residues. The CDR3, as DNA: TGTGCTAGTGGTTTCCGGACGGAGGAGCTCATAACCCCCACTGAAGCTTTCTTT. The encoded protein is CASGFRTEELITPTEAFF.

This clonotype was seen more than once but under ten times. J is TRBJ1-4 and V is TRBV11-2; D is ambiguous. V was clipped by 5 bases and J by 8 bases, with 18 bases between them. Germline V CDR1 and CDR2: SGHAT, FQNNGV. The CDR3 is 15 residues long. Here the CDR3 reads CASSPPGSRGEKLFF. The CDR3 bases are TGTGCCAGCAGCCCACCCGGGTCCAGAGGAGAAAAACTGTTTTTT.

This clonotype occurred a few times. The chain links TRBV18 to TRBJ1-1; no clear D. This CDR3 is 17 amino acids long. Germline CDR1 is KGHSH and CDR2 is LQKENI. V lost 3 bases and J 3 bases, leaving 20 bases between the germline ends. The CDR3 DNA sequence: TGTGCCAGCTCACCTAGAGGCAGGAGAGTTCGAGACACTGAAGCTTTCTTT. Encoded protein: CASSPRGRRVRDTEAFF.

This clonotype was observed at least ten times. This chain links TRBV25-1 with TRBJ2-2; D not certain. The germline gives CDR1 MGHDK, CDR2 SYGVNS. Trimming pared 8 bases from V and 7 bases from J, leaving 8 bases between. The CDR3 loop spans 11 amino acids. The CDR3 spells CASSAGGELFF. The CDR3 DNA follows: TGTGCCAGCTCCGCCGGCGGGGAGCTGTTTTTT.

V is TRBV28 and J is TRBJ2-7; D perhaps matches TRBD2 (6 bases). The CDR3 loop spans 14 amino acids. Trimming left V 3 bases short and J 7 bases short, with 16 bases between. The germline CDR1 and CDR2 sequences are MDHEN and SYDVKM. The DNA of the CDR3 is TGTGCCAGCAGTTTCCGACTCGGCCGGGAGGAGCAGTACGTC. The encoded protein is CASSFRLGREEQYV.

V gene TRBV2 combines with J gene TRBJ2-5; 8 nucleotides agree with TRBD2. The CDR3 loop spans 15 amino acids. Germline V lookup: CDR1 SNHLY, CDR2 FYNNEI. Trimming removed 6 bases from V and 1 base from J; junction bases left unmatched: 7. The CDR3 sequence is CASSPFSGVQETQYF. CDR3 bases: TGTGCCAGCAGCCCCTTTAGCGGGGTCCAAGAGACCCAGTACTTC.

This chain connects TRBV7-2 to TRBJ1-1; TRBD1 agrees at 9 bases. V lost 4 bases to trimming and J lost 5 bases; unmatched junction nucleotides: 8. The V gene's germline CDR1 is SGHTA and CDR2 FQGNSA. This CDR3 region has 15 residues. CDR3 residues: CASSWTPGQGTEAFF. As DNA, the CDR3 is TGTGCCAGCAGCTGGACTCCGGGACAGGGAACTGAAGCTTTCTTT.

The table lists this clonotype with a few counts. The chain couples TRBV5-4 to TRBJ2-2; 8 positions match TRBD1. The V and J ends lost 6 bases and 5 bases, in that order; junction bases with no gene match: 6. Germline V gene lookup returns CDR1 SGHNT and CDR2 YYREEE (reference sequence). This CDR3 is 14 amino acids long. For the CDR3, the DNA is TGTGCCAGCAAGATGACAGGGGCGACCGGGGAGCTGTTTTTT. Residues: CASKMTGATGELFF.

In its sample, this clonotype was seen a few times. V gene TRBV12-3 or TRBV12-4 combines with J gene TRBJ1-1, with D hard to call. V dropped 3 bases and J dropped 7 bases, with 9 bases sitting between them. The CDR3 runs to 12 residues. The DNA for the CDR3 is TGTGCCAGCAGTTTCGTCGAGGGTGAAGCTTTCTTT. Its protein is CASSFVEGEAFF.

This clonotype was found a few times. This chain joins TRBV3-1 and TRBJ1-5; D is uncertain. The CDR3 extends over 13 amino acids. The germline V and J ends were trimmed by 6 bases and 5 bases, with 11 bases remaining between them. The V gene's germline CDR1 is LGHDT and CDR2 YNNKEL (reference sequence). This CDR3 is CASSSKRDQPQHF. The CDR3, as DNA: TGTGCCAGCAGTTCAAAGCGGGATCAGCCCCAGCATTTT.

This clonotype was seen repeatedly, ten times or more. The J gene is TRBJ1-1, the V gene TRBV7-6; D gene ambiguous. The CDR3 extends over 14 amino acids. CDR1 is SGHVS and CDR2 is FNYEAQ in the germline V gene. V was shortened by 3 bases and J by 1 base, with 9 bases between the two germline ends. Here the CDR3 DNA reads TGTGCCAGCAGCTTGTGGGGATGGAACACTGAAGCTTTCTTT. This gives the protein CASSLWGWNTEAFF. Drawing the rest from reference TRBV7-6 and TRBJ1-1, the complete variable domain is GAGVSQSPRYKVTKRGQDVALRCDPISGHVSLYWYRQALGQGPEFLTYFNYEAQQDKSGLPNDRFSAERPEGSISTLTIQRTEQRDSAMYRCASSLWGWNTEAFFGQGTRLTVV.

This clonotype has ten or more counts. The V call is TRBV29-1, the J call TRBJ2-5, with a tentative D call TRBD2 (6 bases). V lost 7 bases and J 4 bases, leaving 16 bases between the germline ends. CDR1 is SQVTM, CDR2 ANQGSEA, per germline. The CDR3 consists of 13 residues. The DNA for the CDR3 is TGCAGCGCTGAGGGACTTGGGGGAGAGACCCAGTACTTC. Its translation is CSAEGLGGETQYF.

In its sample, this clonotype was seen a few times. This sequence joins TRBV7-2 and TRBJ1-6; a possible D gene is TRBD1 (5 bases). Per the germline V gene, CDR1 is SGHTA and CDR2 is FQGNSA. V was trimmed by 7 bases and J by 7 bases, leaving 17 bases between them. This CDR3 comprises 15 residues. The CDR3 nucleotides are TGTGCCAGCAACAAACAGGTCTCCAACAATTCACCCCTCCACTTT. Translated: CASNKQVSNNSPLHF.

This clonotype was observed at least ten times. V gene TRBV4-2 combines with J gene TRBJ2-1; the match to TRBD2 covers 7 bases. V lost 1 base, J lost 3 bases, and 0 bases stayed unmatched. The CDR3 runs to 14 residues. The germline CDR1 and CDR2 sequences are LGHNA and YNFKEQ. Here the CDR3 reads CASSQGGGYNEQFF. Written as DNA, the CDR3 is TGTGCCAGCAGCCAAGGGGGGGGCTACAATGAGCAGTTCTTC.

There are a few counts of this clonotype. The chain employs TRBV6-1 and TRBJ2-7, with unresolved D. The CDR3 has 12 amino acids. The V end lost 2 bases, the J end lost 2 bases, and 4 bases lay between the germline ends. CDR1 is MNHNS and CDR2 is SASEGT in the germline V gene. CDR3 DNA sequence: TGTGCCAGCAGTGAAACAGCCTACGAGCAGTACGTC. As protein: CASSETAYEQYV.

V usage is TRBV20-1 and J usage is TRBJ1-5; the match to TRBD1 covers 7 bases. The J segment lost 7 bases and the V segment lost 5 bases, leaving 20 bases of the junction unmatched. The germline V gene encodes CDR1 DFQATT and CDR2 SNEGSKA (reference sequence). CDR3 length equals 17 residues. The CDR3 reads CSALRPDRAAPGQPQHF. The DNA for the CDR3 is TGCAGTGCTCTCCGGCCCGACAGGGCCGCTCCAGGGCAGCCCCAGCATTTT.

The V call is TRBV7-9, the J call TRBJ2-1; 12 bases align to TRBD1. From germline, CDR1 is SEHNR and CDR2 FQNEAQ (reference sequence). The CDR3 totals 16 residues. V shed 5 bases, J shed 7 bases, and the junction held 9 bases outside the gene matches. This chain's CDR3 is CASSLNGTGGGNEQFF. In DNA, the CDR3 is TGTGCCAGCAGCCTAAACGGGACAGGGGGCGGGAATGAGCAGTTCTTC.